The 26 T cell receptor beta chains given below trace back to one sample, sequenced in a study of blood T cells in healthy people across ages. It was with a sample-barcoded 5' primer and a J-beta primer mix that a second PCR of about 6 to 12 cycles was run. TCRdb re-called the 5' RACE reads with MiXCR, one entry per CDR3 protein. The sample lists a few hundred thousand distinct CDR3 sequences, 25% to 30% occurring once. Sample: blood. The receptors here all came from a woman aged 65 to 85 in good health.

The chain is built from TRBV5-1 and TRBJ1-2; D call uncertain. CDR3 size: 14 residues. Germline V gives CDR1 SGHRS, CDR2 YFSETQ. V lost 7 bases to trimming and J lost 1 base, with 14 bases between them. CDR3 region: CASSPAGNNYGYTF. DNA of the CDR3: TGCGCCAGCTCTCCGGCGGGGAATAACTATGGCTACACCTTC.

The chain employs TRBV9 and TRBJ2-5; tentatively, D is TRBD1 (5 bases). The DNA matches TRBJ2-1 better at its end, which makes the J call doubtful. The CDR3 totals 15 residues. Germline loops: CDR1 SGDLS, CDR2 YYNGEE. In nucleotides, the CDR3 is TGTGCCAGCAGCGTAGGGGGCGTACCCAGCGATGAGCAGTTCTTC. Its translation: CASSVGGVPSDEQFF.

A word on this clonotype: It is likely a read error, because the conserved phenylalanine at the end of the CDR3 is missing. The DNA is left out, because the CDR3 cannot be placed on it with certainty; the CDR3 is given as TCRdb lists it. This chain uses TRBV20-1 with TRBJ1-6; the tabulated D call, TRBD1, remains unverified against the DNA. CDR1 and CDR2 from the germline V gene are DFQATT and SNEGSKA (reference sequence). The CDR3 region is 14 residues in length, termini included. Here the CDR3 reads CSAAPTGYNSPLQL.

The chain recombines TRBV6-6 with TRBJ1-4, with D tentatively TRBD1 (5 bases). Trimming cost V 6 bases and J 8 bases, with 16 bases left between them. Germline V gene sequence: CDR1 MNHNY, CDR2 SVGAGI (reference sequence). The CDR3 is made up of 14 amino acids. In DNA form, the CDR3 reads TGTGCCAGCAGAGTAGGAGGGGTTGAGGAAAAACTGTTTTTT. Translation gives CASRVGGVEEKLFF.

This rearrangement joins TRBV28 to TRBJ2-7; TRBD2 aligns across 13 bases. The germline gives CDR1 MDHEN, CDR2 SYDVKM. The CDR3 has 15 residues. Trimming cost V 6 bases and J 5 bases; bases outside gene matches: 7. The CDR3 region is CASSLLAGGPNEQYF. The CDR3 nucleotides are TGTGCCAGCAGCTTACTAGCGGGAGGGCCTAACGAGCAGTACTTC.

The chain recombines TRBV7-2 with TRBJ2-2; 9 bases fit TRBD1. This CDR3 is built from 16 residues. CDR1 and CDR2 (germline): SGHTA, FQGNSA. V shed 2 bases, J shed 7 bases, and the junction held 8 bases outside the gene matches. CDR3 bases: TGTGCCAGCAGCTTAACCGGGACAGGGTCGTTCGGGGAGCTGTTTTTT. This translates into CASSLTGTGSFGELFF.

Here the CDR3 DNA reads TGCAGTGCTCACGATATAGTACGGAGCACAGATACGCAGTATTTT. This codes for CSAHDIVRSTDTQYF. This chain links TRBV20-1 with TRBJ2-3; D uncertain. The CDR3 is 15 amino acids. Germline-derived CDR1 and CDR2 are DFQATT and SNEGSKA (reference sequence). V lost 5 bases to trimming and J lost 0 bases, with 15 bases between them.

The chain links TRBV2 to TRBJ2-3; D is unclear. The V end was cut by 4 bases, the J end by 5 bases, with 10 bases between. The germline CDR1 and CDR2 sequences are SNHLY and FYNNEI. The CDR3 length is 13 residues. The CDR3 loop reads CASSGISGDTQYF. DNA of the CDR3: TGTGCCAGCAGTGGGATTTCTGGAGATACGCAGTATTTT.

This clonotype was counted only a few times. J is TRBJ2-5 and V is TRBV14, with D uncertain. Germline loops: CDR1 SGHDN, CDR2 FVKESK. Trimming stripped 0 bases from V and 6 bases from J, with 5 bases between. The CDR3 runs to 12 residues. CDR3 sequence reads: CASSQDLKTQYF. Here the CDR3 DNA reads TGTGCCAGCAGCCAAGATCTGAAGACCCAGTACTTC.

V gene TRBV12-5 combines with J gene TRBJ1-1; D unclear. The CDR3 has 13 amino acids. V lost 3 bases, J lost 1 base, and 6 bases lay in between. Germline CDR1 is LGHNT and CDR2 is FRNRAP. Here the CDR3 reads CASGLTENTEAFF. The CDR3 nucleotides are TGTGCTAGTGGTTTAACGGAGAACACTGAAGCTTTCTTT.

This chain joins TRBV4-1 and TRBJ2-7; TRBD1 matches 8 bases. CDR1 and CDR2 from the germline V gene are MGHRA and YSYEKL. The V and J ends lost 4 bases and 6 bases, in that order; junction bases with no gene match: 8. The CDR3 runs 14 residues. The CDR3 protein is CASSPTGEKGEQYF. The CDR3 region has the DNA TGCGCCAGCAGCCCGACAGGGGAAAAGGGCGAGCAGTACTTC.

As DNA, the CDR3 is TGTGCCAGCAGTTTCCGGGACCCAAGCTCCTACGAGCAGTACTTC. Its protein is CASSFRDPSSYEQYF. The J gene is TRBJ2-7, the V gene TRBV27; either TRBD1 or TRBD2 may supply D (5 bases each). The V gene's germline CDR1 is MNHEY and CDR2 SMNVEV (reference sequence). The germline V and J ends were trimmed by 3 bases and 0 bases, with 12 bases remaining between them. The CDR3 has 15 residues.

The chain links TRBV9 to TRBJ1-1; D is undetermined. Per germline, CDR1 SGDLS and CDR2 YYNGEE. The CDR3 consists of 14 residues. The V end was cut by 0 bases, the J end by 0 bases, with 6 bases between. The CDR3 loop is CASSVGRLNTEAFF. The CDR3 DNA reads TGTGCCAGCAGCGTAGGACGGTTGAACACTGAAGCTTTCTTT.

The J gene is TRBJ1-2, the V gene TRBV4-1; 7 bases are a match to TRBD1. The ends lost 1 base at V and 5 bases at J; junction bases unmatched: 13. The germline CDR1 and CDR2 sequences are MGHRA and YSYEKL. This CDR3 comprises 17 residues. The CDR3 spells CASSQGASGGFRYGYTF. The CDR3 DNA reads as TGCGCCAGCAGCCAAGGGGCGTCAGGGGGGTTTAGGTATGGCTACACCTTC.

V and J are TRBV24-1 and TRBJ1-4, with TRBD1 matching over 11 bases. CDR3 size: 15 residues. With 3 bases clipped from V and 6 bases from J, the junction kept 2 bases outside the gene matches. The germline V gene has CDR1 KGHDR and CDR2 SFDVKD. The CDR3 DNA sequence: TGTGCCACCAGTGATCCGGGACAGGGGGATGAAAAACTGTTTTTT. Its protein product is CATSDPGQGDEKLFF.

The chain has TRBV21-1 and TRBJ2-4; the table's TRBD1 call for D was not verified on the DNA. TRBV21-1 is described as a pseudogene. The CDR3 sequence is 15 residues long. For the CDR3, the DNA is TGTGCCAGCAGCGAGTGGGACAGGGCGGAAAACATTCAGTACTTC. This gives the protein CASSEWDRAENIQYF.

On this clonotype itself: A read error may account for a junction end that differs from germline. CDR3 coding DNA: TGTGCCAGCAGCCAAGGAGGAAGCGGGGGTAACTACGATGAGCAGTTCTTC. Translation: CASSQGGSGGNYDEQFF. The V call is TRBV4-2, the J call TRBJ2-1; 8 bases are shared with TRBD2. The CDR3 is 17 residues long. Germline V gives CDR1 LGHNA, CDR2 YNFKEQ.

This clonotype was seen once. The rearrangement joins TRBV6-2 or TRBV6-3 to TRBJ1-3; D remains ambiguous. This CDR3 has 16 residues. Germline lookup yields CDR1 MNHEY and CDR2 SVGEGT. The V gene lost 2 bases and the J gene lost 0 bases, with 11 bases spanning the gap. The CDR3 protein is CASSYAGSSSGNTIYF. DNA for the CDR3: TGTGCCAGCAGTTACGCGGGTTCAAGCTCTGGAAACACCATATATTTT.

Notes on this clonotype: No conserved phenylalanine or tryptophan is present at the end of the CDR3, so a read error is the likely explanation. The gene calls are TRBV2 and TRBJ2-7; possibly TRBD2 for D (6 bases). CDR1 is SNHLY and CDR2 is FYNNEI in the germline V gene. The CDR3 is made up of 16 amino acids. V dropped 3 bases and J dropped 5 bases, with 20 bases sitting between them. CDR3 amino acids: CASSEGLWGRKDEQYL. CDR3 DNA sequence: TGTGCCAGCAGTGAGGGTTTATGGGGGAGGAAAGACGAGCAGTACCTC.

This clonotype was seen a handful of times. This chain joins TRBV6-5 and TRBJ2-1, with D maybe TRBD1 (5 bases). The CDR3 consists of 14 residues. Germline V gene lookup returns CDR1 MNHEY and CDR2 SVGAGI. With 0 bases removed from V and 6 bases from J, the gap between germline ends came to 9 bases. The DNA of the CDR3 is TGTGCCAGCAGTTACTCCCAGGGTCCCAATGAGCAGTTCTTC. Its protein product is CASSYSQGPNEQFF.

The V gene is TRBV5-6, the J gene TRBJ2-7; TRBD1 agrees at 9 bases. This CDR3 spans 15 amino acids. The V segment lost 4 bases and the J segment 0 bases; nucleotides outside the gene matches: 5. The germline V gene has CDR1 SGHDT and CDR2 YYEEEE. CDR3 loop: CASSRIQGASYEQYF. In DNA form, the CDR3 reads TGTGCCAGCAGCCGAATACAGGGGGCCTCCTACGAGCAGTACTTC.

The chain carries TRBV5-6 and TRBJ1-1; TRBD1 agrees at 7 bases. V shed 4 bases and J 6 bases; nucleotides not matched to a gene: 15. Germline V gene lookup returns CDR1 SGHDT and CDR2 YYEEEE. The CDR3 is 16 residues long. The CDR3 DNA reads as TGTGCCAGCAGCCTGAGAGGACAGGTTAGAAGGCCTGAAGCTTTCTTT. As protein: CASSLRGQVRRPEAFF.

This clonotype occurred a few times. CDR3 nucleotides: TGTGCCATCAGTGAGTCGGACCGGGACAGGGAGCAGTACTTC. Its translation is CAISESDRDREQYF. The chain has TRBV10-3 and TRBJ2-7, with 8 bases fitting TRBD1. This CDR3 region has 14 residues. J gave up 7 bases and V 0 bases, and 5 bases lay outside the gene matches. CDR1 and CDR2 from the germline V gene are ENHRY and SYGVKD.

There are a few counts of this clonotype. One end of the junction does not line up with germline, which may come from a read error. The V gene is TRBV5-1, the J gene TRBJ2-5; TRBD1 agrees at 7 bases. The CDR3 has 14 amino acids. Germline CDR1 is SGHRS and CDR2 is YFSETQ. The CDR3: CASNLGTAQETQYF. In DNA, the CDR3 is TGCGCCAGCAACTTGGGGACAGCCCAAGAGACCCAGTACTTC.

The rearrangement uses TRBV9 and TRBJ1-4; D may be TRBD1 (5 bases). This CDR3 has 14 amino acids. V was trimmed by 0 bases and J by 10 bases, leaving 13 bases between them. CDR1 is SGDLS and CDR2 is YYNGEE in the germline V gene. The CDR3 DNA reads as TGTGCCAGCAGCGTAGGGCAGGGTTTGCGAAAACTGTTTTTT. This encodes CASSVGQGLRKLFF.

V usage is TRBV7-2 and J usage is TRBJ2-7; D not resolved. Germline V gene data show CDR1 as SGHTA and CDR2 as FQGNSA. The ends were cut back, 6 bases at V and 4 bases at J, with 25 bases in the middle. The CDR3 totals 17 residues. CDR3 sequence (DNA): TGTGCCAGCAGTTCCTGGGCGGATTCTCCGGCGCAATACGAGCAGTACTTC. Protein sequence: CASSSWADSPAQYEQYF.